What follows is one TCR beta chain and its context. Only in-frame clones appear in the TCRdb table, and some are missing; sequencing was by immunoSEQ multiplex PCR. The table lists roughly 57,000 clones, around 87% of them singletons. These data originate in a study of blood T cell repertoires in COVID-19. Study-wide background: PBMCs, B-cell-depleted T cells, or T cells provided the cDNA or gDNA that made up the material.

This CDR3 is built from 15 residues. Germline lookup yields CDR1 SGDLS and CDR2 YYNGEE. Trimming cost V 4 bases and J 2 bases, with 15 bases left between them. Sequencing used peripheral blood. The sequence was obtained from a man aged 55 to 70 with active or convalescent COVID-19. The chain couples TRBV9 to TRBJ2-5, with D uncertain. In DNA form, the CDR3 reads TGTGCCAGCAGCCCCGACCTTGGGCTACAAGAGACCCAGTACTTC. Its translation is CASSPDLGLQETQYF.